These 29 T cell receptor beta chains were sequenced from one sample in a study of T cell responses to AZD1222 COVID-19 vaccine. The repertoire was sequenced with immunoSEQ multiplex PCR; TCRdb's copy has only in-frame clones and lacks some. The sample includes around 110,000 clones, roughly nine tenths of them seen just once. The material was peripheral blood, obtained on day 0 of AZD1222 vaccination. The source is an adult in good health.

The chain couples TRBV7-9 to TRBJ1-4, with TRBD1 identical over 10 bases. V trimming: 3 bases; J trimming: 6 bases; junction bases outside the gene matches: 7. The CDR3 length is 16 residues. CDR1 SEHNR and CDR2 FQNEAQ come from the germline V gene (reference sequence). CDR3 sequence reads: CASSFRSGTGDEKLFF. The CDR3 region has the DNA TGTGCCAGCAGCTTCAGGTCCGGGACAGGGGATGAAAAACTGTTTTTT.

The chain recombines TRBV19 with TRBJ2-6; 10 bases align to TRBD1. Trimming cost V 4 bases and J 2 bases; bases outside gene matches: 5. The CDR3 runs 17 residues. The germline gives CDR1 LNHDA, CDR2 SQIVND (reference sequence). CDR3 residues: CASSRDRGLTGANVLTF. The CDR3 DNA sequence: TGTGCCAGTAGTAGAGACAGGGGGCTGACTGGGGCCAACGTCCTGACTTTC.

The gene calls are TRBV7-2 and TRBJ2-5; D is possibly TRBD2 (5 bases). CDR3 length: 14 residues. Germline V gives CDR1 SGHTA, CDR2 FQGNSA. V shed 5 bases and J shed 5 bases, with 15 bases lying between them. The CDR3 DNA reads as TGTGCCAGCAGCCGCGGGCTCAGGTCGGAGACCCAGTACTTC. It translates to CASSRGLRSETQYF.

The chain uses TRBV7-3 and TRBJ1-6; D not resolved. There are 13 residues in the CDR3. Trimming removed 4 bases at V and 7 bases at J, with 8 bases between. Germline V gives CDR1 SGHTA, CDR2 FQGTGA. Here the CDR3 reads CASSSSMNSPLHF. For the CDR3, the DNA is TGTGCCAGCAGCTCGTCTATGAATTCACCCCTCCACTTT.

This clone was detected a few times. The chain carries TRBV23-1 and TRBJ1-3, with D possibly matching TRBD1 (6 bases). TRBV23-1 is an ORF for which the function is uncertain. The CDR3 runs to 13 residues. V gave up 10 bases and J gave up 4 bases, with 14 bases separating them. In DNA, the CDR3 is TGCGCCACGCCCCGGGGGGCAGGAAACACCATATATTTT. Translating it yields CATPRGAGNTIYF.

This sequence joins TRBV28 and TRBJ1-1, with 10 positions matching TRBD1. V lost 4 bases, J lost 5 bases, and 10 bases stayed unmatched. Germline CDR1 and CDR2: MDHEN and SYDVKM. CDR3 length: 16 residues. The chain's CDR3 is CASSSTGTGDGTEAFF. Written as DNA, the CDR3 is TGTGCCAGCAGTTCAACCGGGACAGGGGATGGAACTGAAGCTTTCTTT.

The rearrangement links TRBV14 to TRBJ2-5; 11 nucleotides match TRBD2. CDR3 length: 18 residues. Unmatched junction bases numbered 10, after V lost 0 bases and J lost 4 bases. Germline V lookup: CDR1 SGHDN, CDR2 FVKESK. DNA of the CDR3: TGTGCCAGCAGCCAAGATATGCTAGCGGGAGGTTCCACAGAGACCCAGTACTTC. It is translated as CASSQDMLAGGSTETQYF.

The chain is built from TRBV28 and TRBJ2-1, with TRBD2 as a possible D gene (6 bases). V was pared by 3 bases and J by 10 bases, with 16 bases between. The CDR3 is 14 residues long. Per germline, CDR1 MDHEN and CDR2 SYDVKM. Here the CDR3 reads CASSFGREPYEQFF. CDR3 sequence (DNA): TGTGCCAGCAGTTTTGGCCGGGAGCCTTACGAGCAGTTCTTC.

The chain links TRBV7-8 to TRBJ1-3, with 9 positions matching TRBD1. Germline V gene sequence: CDR1 SGHVS, CDR2 FQNEAQ. The length of the CDR3 is 17 residues. Losses at the gene ends were 3 bases for V and 3 bases for J; bases not matched to a gene: 9. CDR3 nucleotide sequence: TGTGCCAGCAGCTTGCTGGCGGGACAGGGCCTTGGAAACACCATATATTTT. Its translation is CASSLLAGQGLGNTIYF.

This chain uses TRBV28 with TRBJ1-2; 7 bases map to TRBD1. V lost 5 bases to trimming and J lost 8 bases; unmatched junction nucleotides: 11. The germline V gene encodes CDR1 MDHEN and CDR2 SYDVKM. The CDR3 covers 14 residues. The CDR3 here is CASSHRQGTGGYTF. The CDR3 nucleotides read TGTGCCAGCAGTCACCGACAGGGTACAGGGGGCTACACCTTC.

The rearrangement links TRBV4-3 to TRBJ2-5, with D perhaps TRBD2 (5 bases). This CDR3 has 13 residues. The V end lost 4 bases, the J end lost 1 base, and 7 bases lay between the germline ends. The germline gives CDR1 LGHNA, CDR2 YSLEER. The CDR3, as DNA: TGCGCCAGCAGCCGGAGGACCCAAGAGACCCAGTACTTC. Translating gives CASSRRTQETQYF.

This clone was observed a few times. Here the CDR3 reads CASSLAQGNLYEQYF. As DNA, the CDR3 is TGCGCCAGCAGCTTGGCCCAGGGGAACCTCTACGAGCAGTACTTC. The chain recombines TRBV5-1 with TRBJ2-7; tentative D call: TRBD1 (6 bases). V was clipped by 0 bases and J by 3 bases, with 13 bases between them. This CDR3 comprises 15 residues. CDR1 SGHRS and CDR2 YFSETQ come from the germline V gene.

The V gene is TRBV11-3, the J gene TRBJ2-1; 10 nucleotides line up with TRBD2. Germline V gene sequence: CDR1 SGHNT, CDR2 YENEEA. The V gene end was trimmed by 2 bases and the J gene end by 7 bases; junction bases not matched to a gene: 5. The CDR3 is 15 residues long. Here the CDR3 reads CASSLSSGRGNEQFF. CDR3 sequence (DNA): TGTGCCAGCAGCTTATCGAGCGGGAGGGGAAATGAGCAGTTCTTC.

V is TRBV27 and J is TRBJ1-4, with D tentatively TRBD1 (5 bases). Trimming cost V 2 bases and J 7 bases, with 11 bases left between them. This CDR3 is built from 14 residues. Per the germline V gene, CDR1 is MNHEY and CDR2 is SMNVEV (reference sequence). The DNA of the CDR3 is TGTGCCAGCAGTTTAAAGGGGAGGGGTGAAAAACTGTTTTTT. Its translation: CASSLKGRGEKLFF.

The V and J genes are TRBV27 and TRBJ1-6; D remains ambiguous. Trimming left V 4 bases short and J 8 bases short, with 6 bases between. Germline V lookup: CDR1 MNHEY, CDR2 SMNVEV (reference sequence). The CDR3 has 12 amino acids. CDR3 nucleotide sequence: TGTGCCAGCAGTTCCCCGGATTCACCCCTCCACTTT. Encoded protein: CASSSPDSPLHF.

The chain is built from TRBV19 and TRBJ2-7, with 7 positions matching TRBD1. Germline trimming cut 4 bases from V and 1 base from J; bases unmatched to any gene: 4. This CDR3 contains 14 residues. The germline gives CDR1 LNHDA, CDR2 SQIVND (reference sequence). The CDR3 reads CASSTQGDSYEQYF. Here the CDR3 DNA reads TGTGCCAGTAGTACCCAGGGGGATTCCTACGAGCAGTACTTC.

The chain uses TRBV5-4 and TRBJ1-6, with D possibly TRBD1 on 5 matching bases. The CDR3 extends over 15 amino acids. Per germline, CDR1 SGHNT and CDR2 YYREEE (reference sequence). Trimming cost V 6 bases and J 2 bases, with 12 bases left between them. Written as DNA, the CDR3 is TGTGCCAGCAAGCGGGCGGGGGCCTATAATTCACCCCTCCACTTT. The encoded protein is CASKRAGAYNSPLHF.

V and J are TRBV28 and TRBJ1-6; 8 bases fit TRBD1. CDR1 and CDR2 from the germline V gene are MDHEN and SYDVKM. CDR3 length: 15 amino acids. Trimming removed 3 bases from V and 7 bases from J; junction bases left unmatched: 5. The CDR3 region has the DNA TGTGCCAGCAGTTTGCAGGGGGCGAGGAATTCACCCCTCCACTTT. It specifies CASSLQGARNSPLHF.

V usage is TRBV2 and J usage is TRBJ2-3; TRBD2 agrees at 7 bases. Germline V gene data show CDR1 as SNHLY and CDR2 as FYNNEI. CDR3 size: 15 residues. V gave up 5 bases and J gave up 4 bases; unmatched junction bases: 9. The CDR3 region is CASSPRGRGADTQYF. The CDR3, as DNA: TGTGCCAGCAGTCCCCGAGGCCGGGGGGCAGATACGCAGTATTTT.

This chain joins TRBV7-6 and TRBJ2-2; 8 bases align to TRBD2. The V gene end was trimmed by 4 bases and the J gene end by 6 bases; junction bases not matched to a gene: 13. Germline CDR1 SGHVS, CDR2 FNYEAQ. This CDR3 contains 17 residues. The CDR3 DNA reads as TGTGCCAGCAGCTCCGGGGCGGGGGGCCCTTGGCCCGGGGAGCTGTTTTTT. This codes for CASSSGAGGPWPGELFF.

The rearrangement joins TRBV28 to TRBJ1-2, with D tentatively TRBD1 (5 bases). Germline CDR1 reads MDHEN; CDR2 reads SYDVKM. V lost 4 bases, J lost 0 bases, and 12 bases lay in between. The CDR3 contains 15 residues. The CDR3 DNA reads as TGTGCCAGCAGTTCTGGGACGCACGCTAACTATGGCTACACCTTC. It encodes CASSSGTHANYGYTF.

CDR3 nucleotide sequence: TGTGCCAGCAGCTTATATGAGTACACTGAAGCTTTCTTT. It translates to CASSLYEYTEAFF. The gene calls are TRBV7-2 and TRBJ1-1; D is unresolved. Germline V gene data show CDR1 as SGHTA and CDR2 as FQGNSA. The CDR3 extends over 13 amino acids. V lost 2 bases and J 3 bases, leaving 7 bases between the germline ends.

The chain is built from TRBV30 and TRBJ2-5, with 10 bases fitting TRBD1. V shed 2 bases, J shed 1 base, and the junction held 4 bases outside the gene matches. Germline CDR1 and CDR2: GTSNPN and SVGIG (reference sequence). The length of the CDR3 is 15 residues. CDR3 in amino acids: CAWSRQGAAQETQYF. In DNA, the CDR3 is TGTGCCTGGAGTCGACAGGGGGCAGCCCAAGAGACCCAGTACTTC.

The chain uses TRBV6-4 and TRBJ2-3; 7 bases line up with TRBD1. Germline lookup yields CDR1 MRHNA and CDR2 SNTAGT. The CDR3 is 15 amino acids. With V trimmed by 5 bases and J by 0 bases, 5 bases remained unmatched. The CDR3 spells CASSTGQASTDTQYF. The CDR3 bases are TGTGCCAGCAGTACCGGACAGGCTAGCACAGATACGCAGTATTTT.

The rearrangement links TRBV9 to TRBJ1-5, with 8 bases fitting TRBD1. The germline CDR1 and CDR2 sequences are SGDLS and YYNGEE. With V trimmed by 6 bases and J by 2 bases, 4 bases remained unmatched. This CDR3 comprises 14 residues. The CDR3 here is CASNQQGGNQPQHF. CDR3 sequence (DNA): TGTGCCAGCAACCAACAGGGGGGCAATCAGCCCCAGCATTTT.

The J gene is TRBJ1-3, the V gene TRBV5-1, with TRBD1 identical over 7 bases. Germline CDR1 and CDR2: SGHRS and YFSETQ. The CDR3 has 15 amino acids. Unmatched junction bases numbered 8, after V lost 4 bases and J lost 4 bases. Here the CDR3 DNA reads TGCGCCAGCAGCCACCAAGGAGGGGGCGGAAACACCATATATTTT. Translation gives CASSHQGGGGNTIYF.

Here the CDR3 DNA reads TGTGCCAGCAGACCCGGGACTAGCGGGATTATTGGAGAGACCCAGTACTTC. This gives the protein CASRPGTSGIIGETQYF. This chain links TRBV2 with TRBJ2-5, with TRBD2 identical over 13 bases. Trimming at V came to 6 bases and at J to 4 bases, leaving 11 bases not matched to a gene. CDR3 length: 17 residues. From germline, CDR1 is SNHLY and CDR2 FYNNEI.

This chain joins TRBV27 and TRBJ1-4; no clear D. The germline V gene has CDR1 MNHEY and CDR2 SMNVEV (reference sequence). The CDR3 covers 14 residues. Deletions cut 2 bases from V and 2 bases from J, with 6 bases between. The CDR3 here is CASSLRPTNEKLFF. The DNA of the CDR3 is TGTGCCAGCAGTTTAAGGCCCACTAATGAAAAACTGTTTTTT.

The V and J genes are TRBV9 and TRBJ2-5, with 10 bases aligning to TRBD2. The J segment lost 5 bases and the V segment lost 0 bases, leaving 10 bases of the junction unmatched. The CDR3 is made up of 17 amino acids. Germline values: CDR1 SGDLS, CDR2 YYNGEE. This chain's CDR3 is CASSVGISGRAGETQYF. CDR3 bases: TGTGCCAGCAGCGTAGGAATAAGCGGGAGGGCCGGTGAGACCCAGTACTTC.